This T cell receptor (beta chain) comes out of a study of blood T cell repertoires in COVID-19. TCRdb's copy holds only in-frame clones and misses some; the assay was immunoSEQ multiplex PCR. The sample lists some 350,000 clones, 87% occurring once. The CDR3 runs 13 residues. V shed 3 bases and J shed 8 bases, with 13 bases lying between them. Per germline, CDR1 MNHEY and CDR2 SMNVEV (reference sequence). Sample: peripheral blood. The TCR comes from a woman in her forties or fifties with COVID-19, enrolled during active disease. The rearrangement joins TRBV27 to TRBJ1-2; unclear D gene. The CDR3 spells CASSFVPSEGYTF. The CDR3 bases are TGTGCCAGCAGTTTCGTACCTTCCGAGGGCTACACCTTC.